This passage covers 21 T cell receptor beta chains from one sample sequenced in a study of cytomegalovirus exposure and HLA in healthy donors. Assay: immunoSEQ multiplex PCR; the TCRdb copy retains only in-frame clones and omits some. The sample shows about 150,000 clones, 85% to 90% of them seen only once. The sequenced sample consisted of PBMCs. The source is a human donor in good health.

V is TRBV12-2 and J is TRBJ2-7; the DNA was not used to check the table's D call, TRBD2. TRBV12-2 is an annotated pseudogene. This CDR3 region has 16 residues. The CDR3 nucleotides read TGTGCAAGTCGCTTAGAAGGGGACTTAGTTATCTACGAGCAGTACTTC. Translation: CASRLEGDLVIYEQYF.

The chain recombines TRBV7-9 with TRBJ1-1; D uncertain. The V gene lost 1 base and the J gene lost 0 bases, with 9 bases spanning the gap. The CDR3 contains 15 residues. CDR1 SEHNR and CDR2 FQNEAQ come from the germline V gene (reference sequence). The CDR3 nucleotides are TGTGCCAGCAGCTTAGGTGGGCAGATGAACACTGAAGCTTTCTTT. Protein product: CASSLGGQMNTEAFF.

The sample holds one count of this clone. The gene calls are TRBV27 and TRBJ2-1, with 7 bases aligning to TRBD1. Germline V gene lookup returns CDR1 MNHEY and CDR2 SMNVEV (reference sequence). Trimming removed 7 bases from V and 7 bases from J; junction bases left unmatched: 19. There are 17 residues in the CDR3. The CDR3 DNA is TGTGCCAGCACCCATTCCGGGACAGCAAGTTATAAGAATGAGCAGTTCTTC. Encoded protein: CASTHSGTASYKNEQFF.

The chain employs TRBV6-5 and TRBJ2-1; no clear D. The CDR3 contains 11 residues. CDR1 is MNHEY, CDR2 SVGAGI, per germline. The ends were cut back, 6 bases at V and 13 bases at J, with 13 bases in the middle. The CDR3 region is CASSLGSRQFF. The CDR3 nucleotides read TGTGCCAGCAGCCTGGGCTCTCGACAGTTCTTC.

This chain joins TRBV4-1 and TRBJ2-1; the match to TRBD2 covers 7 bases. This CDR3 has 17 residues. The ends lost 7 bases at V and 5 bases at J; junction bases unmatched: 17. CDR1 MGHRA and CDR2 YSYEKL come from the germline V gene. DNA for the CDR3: TGCGCCAGCAACCGAAGATGGGGAGGGAACGGGGACAATGAGCAGTTCTTC. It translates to CASNRRWGGNGDNEQFF.

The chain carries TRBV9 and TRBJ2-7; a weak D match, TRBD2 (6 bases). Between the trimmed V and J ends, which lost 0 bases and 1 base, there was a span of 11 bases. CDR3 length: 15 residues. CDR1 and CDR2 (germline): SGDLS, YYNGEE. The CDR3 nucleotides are TGTGCCAGCAGCGTAGACGGGAGCCGGTCCTACGAGCAGTACTTC. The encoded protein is CASSVDGSRSYEQYF.

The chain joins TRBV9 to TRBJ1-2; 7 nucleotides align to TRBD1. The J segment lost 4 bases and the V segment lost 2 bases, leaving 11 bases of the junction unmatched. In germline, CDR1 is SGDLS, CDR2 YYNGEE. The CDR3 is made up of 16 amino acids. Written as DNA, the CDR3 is TGTGCCAGCAGCGTGGGCCCGGGACAGAGAAGCTATGGCTACACCTTC. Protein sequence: CASSVGPGQRSYGYTF.

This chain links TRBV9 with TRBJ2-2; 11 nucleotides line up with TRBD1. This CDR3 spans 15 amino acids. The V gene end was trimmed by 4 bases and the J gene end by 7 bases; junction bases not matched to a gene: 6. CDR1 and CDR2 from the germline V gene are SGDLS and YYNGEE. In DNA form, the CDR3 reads TGTGCCAGCAGCACTCGGACAGGGGGCAACGGGGAGCTGTTTTTT. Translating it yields CASSTRTGGNGELFF.

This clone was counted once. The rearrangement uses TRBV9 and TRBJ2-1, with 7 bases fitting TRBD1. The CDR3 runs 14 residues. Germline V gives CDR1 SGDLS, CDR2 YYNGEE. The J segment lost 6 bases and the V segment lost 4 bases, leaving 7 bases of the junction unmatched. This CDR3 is CASSSRQGGNEQFF. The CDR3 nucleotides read TGTGCCAGCAGCTCCCGACAGGGCGGCAATGAGCAGTTCTTC.

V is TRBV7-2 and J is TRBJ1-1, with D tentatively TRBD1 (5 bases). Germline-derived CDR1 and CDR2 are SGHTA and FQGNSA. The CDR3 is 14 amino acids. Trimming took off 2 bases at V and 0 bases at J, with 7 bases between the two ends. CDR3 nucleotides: TGTGCCAGCAGCTTAAGGACACTGAACACTGAAGCTTTCTTT. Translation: CASSLRTLNTEAFF.

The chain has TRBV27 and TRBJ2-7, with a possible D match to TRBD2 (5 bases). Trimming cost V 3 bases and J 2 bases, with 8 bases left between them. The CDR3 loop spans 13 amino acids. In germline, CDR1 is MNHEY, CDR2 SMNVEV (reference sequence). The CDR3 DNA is TGTGCCAGCAGTTTCGGGAACCCCTACGAGCAGTACTTC. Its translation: CASSFGNPYEQYF.

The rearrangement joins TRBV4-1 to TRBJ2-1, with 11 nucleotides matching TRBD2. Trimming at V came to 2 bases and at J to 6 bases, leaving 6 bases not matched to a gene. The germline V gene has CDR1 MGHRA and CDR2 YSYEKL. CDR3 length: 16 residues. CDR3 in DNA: TGCGCCAGCAGCCAAAGTCCGGGACTAGCGGCCAATGAGCAGTTCTTC. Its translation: CASSQSPGLAANEQFF.

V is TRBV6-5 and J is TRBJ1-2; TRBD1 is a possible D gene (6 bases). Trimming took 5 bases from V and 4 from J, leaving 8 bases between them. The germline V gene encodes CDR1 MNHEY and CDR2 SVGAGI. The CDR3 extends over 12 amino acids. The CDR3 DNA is TGTGCCAGCAGTATACAGGGCTATGGCTACACCTTC. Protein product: CASSIQGYGYTF.

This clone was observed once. This CDR3 is CASSPDSGYEQYF. DNA for the CDR3: TGTGCCAGCTCACCAGATTCGGGCTACGAGCAGTACTTC. The chain couples TRBV18 to TRBJ2-7, with D unresolved. From germline, CDR1 is KGHSH and CDR2 LQKENI. The germline V and J ends were trimmed by 2 bases and 3 bases, with 8 bases remaining between them. CDR3 length equals 13 residues.

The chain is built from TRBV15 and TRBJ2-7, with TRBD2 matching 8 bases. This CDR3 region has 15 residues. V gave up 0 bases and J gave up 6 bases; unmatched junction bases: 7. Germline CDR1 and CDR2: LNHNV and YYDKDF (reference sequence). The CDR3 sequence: CATSRETGGSSEQYF. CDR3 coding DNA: TGTGCCACCAGCAGAGAAACGGGAGGGTCGTCCGAGCAGTACTTC.

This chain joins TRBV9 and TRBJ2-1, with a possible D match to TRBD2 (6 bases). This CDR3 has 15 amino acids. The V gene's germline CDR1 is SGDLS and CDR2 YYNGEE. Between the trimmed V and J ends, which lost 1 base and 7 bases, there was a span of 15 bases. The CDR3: CASSVRTGTANEQFF. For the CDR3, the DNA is TGTGCCAGCAGCGTAAGGACCGGGACTGCTAATGAGCAGTTCTTC.

The CDR3 DNA is TGTGCCAGTAGCGCTTCGGGACAGCCGAACACTGAAGCTTTCTTT. Translated, it gives CASSASGQPNTEAFF. The chain combines TRBV19 with TRBJ1-1, with 7 positions matching TRBD1. The CDR3 loop spans 15 amino acids. V lost 6 bases and J lost 1; bases outside the gene matches: 8. Per the germline V gene, CDR1 is LNHDA and CDR2 is SQIVND (reference sequence).

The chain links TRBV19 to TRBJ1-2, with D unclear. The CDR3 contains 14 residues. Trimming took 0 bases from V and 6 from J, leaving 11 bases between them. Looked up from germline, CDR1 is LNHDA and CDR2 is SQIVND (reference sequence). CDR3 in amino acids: CASSIEAGRDGYTF. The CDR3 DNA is TGTGCCAGTAGTATAGAAGCGGGTCGTGATGGCTACACCTTC.

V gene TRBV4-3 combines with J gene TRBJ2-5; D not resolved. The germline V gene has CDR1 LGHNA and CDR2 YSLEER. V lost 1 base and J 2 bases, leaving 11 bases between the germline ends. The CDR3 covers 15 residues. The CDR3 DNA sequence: TGCGCCAGCAGCCAAGTGTGGCAGGTTCAAGAGACCCAGTACTTC. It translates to CASSQVWQVQETQYF.

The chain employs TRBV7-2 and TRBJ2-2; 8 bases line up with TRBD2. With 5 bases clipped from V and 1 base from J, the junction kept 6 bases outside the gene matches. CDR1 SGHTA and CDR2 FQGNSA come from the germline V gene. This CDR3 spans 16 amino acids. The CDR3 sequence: CASSPIAGRNTGELFF. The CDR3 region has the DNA TGTGCCAGCAGCCCAATAGCGGGGCGGAACACCGGGGAGCTGTTTTTT.

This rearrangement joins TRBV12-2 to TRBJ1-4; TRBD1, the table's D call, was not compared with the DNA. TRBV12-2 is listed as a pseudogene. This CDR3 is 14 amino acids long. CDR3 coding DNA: TGTGCAAGTCGCTTCGGGACAAATAATGAAAAACTGTTTTTT. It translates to CASRFGTNNEKLFF.